The 12 T cell receptor beta chains below come from one sample, sequenced in a study of T cells expressing NK-cell markers. Reprocessing the 5' RACE reads, TCRdb reports a single entry for every CDR3 protein and omits DNA. The sample includes 400,000 to 450,000 distinct CDR3 sequences. Sequencing was carried out using blood T cells: a sorted CD56 or NKG2C T cell subset, CD4+ or CD8+ T cells, or bulk PBMC T cells (not recorded which). These TCRs come from a woman between 18 and 70 years old in good health.

J is TRBJ2-3 and V is TRBV18; TCRdb outputs TRBD1, but without DNA this stays unchecked. This CDR3 contains 15 residues. Per germline, CDR1 KGHSH and CDR2 LQKENI. The CDR3 here is CASSQGQGARDTQYF.

The chain links TRBV2 to TRBJ1-1; TCRdb gives TRBD1 as the D gene, but with no DNA this cannot be confirmed. Germline lookup yields CDR1 SNHLY and CDR2 FYNNEI. This CDR3 region has 14 residues. The CDR3 sequence: CASSGRTGGSEAFF.

V and J are TRBV27 and TRBJ2-7. The CDR3 totals 13 residues. Germline V gene lookup returns CDR1 MNHEY and CDR2 SMNVEV (reference sequence). The chain's CDR3 is CASSLSVTYEQYF.

The V gene is TRBV7-3, the J gene TRBJ2-5; the TRBD2 assignment by TCRdb is unverifiable without DNA. Germline V CDR1 and CDR2: SGHTA, FQGTGA. CDR3 length equals 14 residues. CDR3 amino acids: CASSPSGRKETQYF. The full variable domain, with the rest looked up from reference TRBV7-3 and TRBJ2-5, is GAGVSQTPSNKVTEKGKYVELRCDPISGHTALYWYRQSLGQGPEFLIYFQGTGAADDSGLPNDRFFAVRPEGSVSTLKIQRTERGDSAVYLCASSPSGRKETQYFGPGTRLLVL.

The V call is TRBV5-5, the J call TRBJ1-1. Per the germline V gene, CDR1 is SGHKS and CDR2 is YYEKEE (reference sequence). The CDR3 is made up of 12 amino acids. The chain's CDR3 is CASSFGSTEAFF. The whole variable domain, remainder taken from reference TRBV5-5 and TRBJ1-1, is DAGVTQSPTHLIKTRGQQVTLRCSPISGHKSVSWYQQVLGQGPQFIFQYYEKEERGRGNFPDRFSARQFPNYSSELNVNALLLGDSALYLCASSFGSTEAFFGQGTRLTVV.

This chain joins TRBV20-1 and TRBJ2-3. Germline lookup yields CDR1 DFQATT and CDR2 SNEGSKA (reference sequence). The CDR3 sequence is 14 residues long. The CDR3 sequence is CSAIDKTSTDTQYF.

This chain connects TRBV7-2 to TRBJ1-2. Germline V lookup: CDR1 SGHTA, CDR2 FQGNSA. This CDR3 comprises 13 residues. CDR3 sequence reads: CASSPSYLYGYTF. The variable domain in full, with the rest retrieved from reference TRBV7-2 and TRBJ1-2, is GAGVSQSPSNKVTEKGKDVELRCDPISGHTALYWYRQSLGQGLEFLIYFQGNSAPDKSGLPSDRFSAERTGGSVSTLTIQRTQQEDSAVYLCASSPSYLYGYTFGSGTRLTVV.

V and J are TRBV5-1 and TRBJ2-5; the TCRdb D gene call, TRBD2, has no DNA to confirm it. Germline-derived CDR1 and CDR2 are SGHRS and YFSETQ. CDR3 size: 13 residues. The CDR3 loop reads CASSTLAWETQYF. Combining the CDR3 with reference TRBV5-1 and TRBJ2-5 gives the whole variable domain KAGVTQTPRYLIKTRGQQVTLSCSPISGHRSVSWYQQTPGQGLQFLFEYFSETQRNKGNFPGRFSGRQFSNSRSEMNVSTLELGDSALYLCASSTLAWETQYFGPGTRLLVL.

The gene calls are TRBV7-6 and TRBJ2-3. Looked up from germline, CDR1 is SGHVS and CDR2 is FNYEAQ. This CDR3 contains 14 residues. The CDR3 sequence: CASSLGKLADTQYF.

CDR3 protein: CASRNADWGKQFF. The chain links TRBV12-3 or TRBV12-4 to TRBJ2-1; the TCRdb D gene call, TRBD1, has no DNA to confirm it. The CDR3 consists of 13 residues.

The chain carries TRBV30 and TRBJ2-1; TCRdb's D call, TRBD1, is unchecked because there is no DNA. The CDR3 is made up of 12 amino acids. The germline CDR1 and CDR2 sequences are GTSNPN and SVGIG (reference sequence). CDR3 sequence: CAWTRVTDEQFF.

The J gene is TRBJ2-7, the V gene TRBV5-6. CDR1 is SGHDT and CDR2 is YYEEEE in the germline V gene. This CDR3 is built from 16 residues. The CDR3 is CASRLRTQPKASEQYF.